Presented here are 19 T cell receptor beta chains from one specimen sequenced in a study of identical twins. One entry per CDR3 protein results from TCRdb running MiXCR on the 5' RACE reads. Altogether 450,000 or so distinct CDR3 sequences are present, 24% being singletons, with the ten largest covering about 3%. Another study also made use of these data, one on T cells expressing NK-cell markers.

The sequenced material came from CD4+ T cells sorted from blood. The origin of the receptors is a woman aged 18-29 years in good health.

The chain recombines TRBV6-1 with TRBJ1-2, with D tentatively TRBD1 (6 bases). Germline V gene data show CDR1 as MNHNS and CDR2 as SASEGT. The V and J ends lost 7 bases and 4 bases respectively, with 19 bases between them. The CDR3 sequence is 15 residues long. The chain's CDR3 is CASTSLRQGGYGYTF. CDR3 in DNA: TGTGCCAGCACATCCCTTCGACAAGGGGGCTATGGCTACACCTTC.

This clonotype turned up a few times. The chain recombines TRBV12-3 or TRBV12-4 with TRBJ2-1, with TRBD2 matching over 13 bases. V shed 6 bases and J 9 bases; nucleotides not matched to a gene: 8. The CDR3 totals 15 residues. CDR3 in DNA: TGTGCCAGCAGCCCACTAGCGGGAGGGCCCACTGAGCAGTTCTTC. This translates into CASSPLAGGPTEQFF.

The V gene is TRBV24-1, the J gene TRBJ2-2; no clear D. CDR1 KGHDR and CDR2 SFDVKD come from the germline V gene. The V end lost 9 bases, the J end lost 5 bases, and 12 bases lay between the germline ends. The CDR3 extends over 13 amino acids. CDR3 in amino acids: CATSRTATGELFF. CDR3 nucleotide sequence: TGTGCCACCTCTCGGACGGCGACCGGGGAGCTGTTTTTT.

The V and J genes are TRBV6-1 and TRBJ2-7; maybe TRBD1 (6 bases). CDR3 length: 15 amino acids. The ends were cut back, 6 bases at V and 4 bases at J, with 19 bases in the middle. Germline CDR1 is MNHNS and CDR2 is SASEGT. The CDR3 region is CASSRQALEIYEQYF. The CDR3 DNA sequence: TGTGCCAGCAGCCGACAGGCCCTGGAAATTTACGAGCAGTACTTC.

This clonotype was seen more than once but under ten times. The rearrangement links TRBV7-9 to TRBJ1-5, with D perhaps TRBD1 (5 bases). CDR1 and CDR2 (germline): SEHNR, FQNEAQ (reference sequence). The CDR3 loop spans 16 amino acids. V was clipped by 4 bases and J by 7 bases, with 20 bases between them. The CDR3 DNA reads TGTGCCAGCAGCTATTTTGGACGGAAGGGGTGGCAGCCCCAGCATTTT. This translates into CASSYFGRKGWQPQHF.

This chain joins TRBV6-1 and TRBJ1-5; 7 bases map to TRBD1. Unmatched junction bases numbered 5, after V lost 5 bases and J lost 1 base. Germline CDR1 and CDR2: MNHNS and SASEGT. The CDR3 consists of 15 residues. CDR3: CASSRVRGSNQPQHF. CDR3 DNA: TGTGCCAGCAGTAGAGTCAGGGGGAGCAATCAGCCCCAGCATTTT.

Only a few counts were recorded for this clonotype. The chain uses TRBV20-1 and TRBJ2-1, with D possibly TRBD1 on 6 matching bases. The V gene's germline CDR1 is DFQATT and CDR2 SNEGSKA (reference sequence). V was clipped by 1 base and J by 3 bases, with 10 bases between them. This CDR3 contains 14 residues. Written as DNA, the CDR3 is TGCAGTGCTAGAGCCGGCAGGGGCTACAATGAGCAGTTCTTC. Encoded protein: CSARAGRGYNEQFF.

This clonotype has only a few counts. The chain recombines TRBV7-9 with TRBJ2-1; D is unclear. This CDR3 is built from 12 residues. From germline, CDR1 is SEHNR and CDR2 FQNEAQ (reference sequence). V lost 1 base and J lost 10, with 8 bases in between. The CDR3 nucleotides read TGTGCCAGCAGCTTAGTAAGTCAAGAGCAGTTCTTC. This sequence encodes CASSLVSQEQFF.

The V call is TRBV15, the J call TRBJ2-1; 8 nucleotides line up with TRBD2. Trimming took 0 bases from V and 9 from J; bases not matched to a gene: 16. Germline values: CDR1 LNHNV, CDR2 YYDKDF (reference sequence). This CDR3 is 18 amino acids long. For the CDR3, the DNA is TGTGCCACCAGCAGAGACCCCGCCGGGACTAGGGGGAACGGTGAGCAGTTCTTC. This translates into CATSRDPAGTRGNGEQFF.

V is TRBV20-1 and J is TRBJ2-7; 14 bases align to TRBD2. V lost 3 bases and J lost 6; bases outside the gene matches: 7. From germline, CDR1 is DFQATT and CDR2 SNEGSKA (reference sequence). The CDR3 has 15 amino acids. CDR3 amino acids: CSARVGTSGSVEQYF. For the CDR3, the DNA is TGCAGTGCTAGGGTAGGGACTAGCGGGAGCGTCGAGCAGTACTTC.

J is TRBJ2-7 and V is TRBV6-2 or TRBV6-3; 9 nucleotides agree with TRBD2. Germline CDR1 MNHEY, CDR2 SVGEGT. The trim removed 6 bases at V and 2 bases at J, leaving 5 bases unmatched. This CDR3 contains 14 residues. In DNA form, the CDR3 reads TGTGCCAGCAGGGGGACTAGCAGAACCTACGAGCAGTACTTC. It encodes CASRGTSRTYEQYF.

This clonotype has only a few counts. The rearrangement joins TRBV19 to TRBJ1-4; no firm D call. The germline V gene has CDR1 LNHDA and CDR2 SQIVND (reference sequence). Trimming removed 10 bases from V and 4 bases from J, with 10 bases in between. The CDR3 length is 12 residues. The CDR3 loop reads CATLDLNEKLFF. The CDR3 DNA is TGTGCCACCCTGGACCTTAATGAAAAACTGTTTTTT.

This chain uses TRBV18 with TRBJ2-7, with a weak D call TRBD2 (6 bases). Trimming cost V 2 bases and J 6 bases, with 8 bases left between them. The CDR3 spans 12 residues. CDR1 KGHSH and CDR2 LQKENI come from the germline V gene. The chain's CDR3 is CASSPGGFEQYF. The CDR3 coding sequence is TGTGCCAGCTCACCAGGAGGGTTCGAGCAGTACTTC.

The CDR3 nucleotides are TGTGCCAGCAGTTCGGTTGAAAAACTGTTTTTT. It is translated as CASSSVEKLFF. The chain employs TRBV12-3 or TRBV12-4 and TRBJ1-4; D gene unclear. V dropped 4 bases and J dropped 7 bases, with 4 bases sitting between them. The CDR3 runs 11 residues.

The CDR3 protein is CASSDRIEGEQFF. The CDR3, as DNA: TGTGCCAGCAGTGACAGGATAGAGGGTGAGCAGTTCTTC. The rearrangement links TRBV27 to TRBJ2-1; maybe TRBD1 (6 bases). Germline CDR1 MNHEY, CDR2 SMNVEV (reference sequence). The V end lost 5 bases, the J end lost 9 bases, and 14 bases lay between the germline ends. The CDR3 length is 13 residues.

The V and J genes are TRBV2 and TRBJ2-3; weak D call: TRBD2 (6 bases). This CDR3 comprises 14 residues. Germline V gives CDR1 SNHLY, CDR2 FYNNEI. The V and J ends lost 5 bases and 1 base respectively, with 10 bases between them. CDR3 sequence (DNA): TGTGCCAGCAGTTCAGAGCGGGGCACAGATACGCAGTATTTT. This sequence encodes CASSSERGTDTQYF. Full variable domain (rest looked up from reference TRBV2 and TRBJ2-3): EPEVTQTPSHQVTQMGQEVILRCVPISNHLYFYWYRQILGQKVEFLVSFYNNEISEKSEIFDDQFSVERPDGSNFTLKIRSTKLEDSAMYFCASSSERGTDTQYFGPGTRLTVL.

The DNA for the CDR3 is TGTGCCAGCAGATTGGGCCACGAGGGCGGGGAGCTGTTTTTT. Amino acid sequence: CASRLGHEGGELFF. The V call is TRBV12-3 or TRBV12-4, the J call TRBJ2-2, with D possibly TRBD2 on 5 matching bases. There are 14 residues in the CDR3. V shed 6 bases and J shed 7 bases, with 15 bases lying between them.

This clonotype was seen a few times. V is TRBV15 and J is TRBJ2-1; 13 nucleotides match TRBD2. CDR1 is LNHNV, CDR2 YYDKDF, per germline (reference sequence). The ends lost 2 bases at V and 0 bases at J; junction bases unmatched: 13. This CDR3 spans 21 amino acids. The CDR3 bases are TGTGCCACCAGCAGACGCGCCGGGACTAGCGGGACTTTGAGCTCCTACAATGAGCAGTTCTTC. This codes for CATSRRAGTSGTLSSYNEQFF.

The J gene is TRBJ2-7, the V gene TRBV15, with 12 bases matching TRBD2. With V trimmed by 1 base and J by 2 bases, 3 bases remained unmatched. CDR1 is LNHNV and CDR2 is YYDKDF in the germline V gene (reference sequence). The CDR3 spans 16 residues. The chain's CDR3 is CATSRASGRATYEQYF. The CDR3 DNA is TGTGCCACCAGCAGAGCTAGCGGGAGGGCTACCTACGAGCAGTACTTC.